One sample yielded the 5 T cell receptor beta chains listed below, sequenced in a study of blood T cell repertoires in COVID-19. Generated by immunoSEQ multiplex PCR, the TCRdb table keeps only in-frame clones and is missing some. Altogether 50,000 or so clones are present, 81% being singletons, with the ten largest covering around 5.3%. Sequences were obtained from peripheral blood. Receptor source: a woman in her sixties with acute or convalescent COVID-19.

The genes are TRBV7-8 and TRBJ2-7; unclear D gene. This CDR3 has 15 residues. Trimming removed 0 bases from V and 5 bases from J, with 14 bases in between. Germline CDR1 SGHVS, CDR2 FQNEAQ. The CDR3 DNA is TGTGCCAGCAGCTTAGCGTCCTCATGGGCCAACGAGCAGTACTTC. Its translation is CASSLASSWANEQYF.

This clone has only a few counts. The rearrangement joins TRBV6-5 to TRBJ1-6; D unclear. Trimming removed 6 bases at V and 8 bases at J, with 14 bases between. The CDR3 is 14 residues long. CDR1 is MNHEY, CDR2 SVGAGI, per germline. CDR3 sequence reads: CASRPGLTDSPLHF. CDR3 DNA sequence: TGTGCCAGCAGACCCGGACTTACTGATTCACCCCTCCACTTT.

This clone came up once. The chain has TRBV4-1 and TRBJ2-1, with 7 bases identical to TRBD2. Per germline, CDR1 MGHRA and CDR2 YSYEKL. The CDR3 covers 18 residues. V gave up 0 bases and J gave up 0 bases; unmatched junction bases: 8. The CDR3 loop reads CASSQDLRGGSSYNEQFF. In DNA form, the CDR3 reads TGCGCCAGCAGCCAAGATCTCCGGGGAGGGAGCTCCTACAATGAGCAGTTCTTC.

The chain uses TRBV7-2 and TRBJ2-3; 10 positions agree with TRBD2. Germline CDR1 reads SGHTA; CDR2 reads FQGNSA. The V segment lost 2 bases and the J segment 4 bases; nucleotides outside the gene matches: 6. This CDR3 has 16 residues. CDR3 nucleotides: TGTGCCAGCAGCTTAAGCAGCGGGGGGGTTCCAGATACGCAGTATTTT. Translation: CASSLSSGGVPDTQYF.

The J gene is TRBJ2-4, the V gene TRBV19; 13 bases are shared with TRBD2. The CDR3 is made up of 16 amino acids. J was trimmed by 9 bases and V by 4 bases; bases with no gene match: 9. The germline V gene has CDR1 LNHDA and CDR2 SQIVND (reference sequence). Here the CDR3 DNA reads TGTGCCAGTAGTACCCGGACTAGCGGGAGTTTGTTCATTCAGTACTTC. As protein: CASSTRTSGSLFIQYF.